The next 29 T cell receptor beta chains were all read from a single sample in a study of blood T cells in healthy people across ages. Sample-barcoded 5' priming and a J-beta primer mix drove a second PCR of about 7 to 11 cycles. TCRdb used MiXCR to reprocess the 5' RACE reads, holding one entry per CDR3 protein. The table includes 1.5 million to 2 million distinct CDR3 sequences, about 28% detected once. The sequenced sample consisted of blood. The origin of the receptors is a woman in her twenties or thirties in good health.

This clonotype was detected only a few times. V and J are TRBV20-1 and TRBJ1-2; 8 nucleotides align to TRBD1. The germline V gene has CDR1 DFQATT and CDR2 SNEGSKA (reference sequence). J was trimmed by 0 bases and V by 5 bases; bases with no gene match: 2. The CDR3 extends over 13 amino acids. The CDR3 reads CSARDRTNYGYTF. The CDR3 DNA sequence: TGCAGTGCTCGGGACAGGACTAACTATGGCTACACCTTC.

Remarks on this clonotype: A read error may be the cause here, since a much bigger clone is one base away. The chain couples TRBV10-3 to TRBJ1-2; D remains unclear. CDR3 length: 13 residues. The germline gives CDR1 ENHRY, CDR2 SYGVKD. In DNA, the CDR3 is TGTACCATCAGTGAGATCCTGATAGATGGCTACACCTTC. Translating gives CTISEILIDGYTF.

As for this clonotype: Given a much more abundant clone one base away, this may be a read error. The genes are TRBV20-1 and TRBJ2-7, with 7 bases aligning to TRBD2. The V gene's germline CDR1 is DFQATT and CDR2 SNEGSKA (reference sequence). This CDR3 has 17 amino acids. The J segment lost 7 bases and the V segment lost 1 base, leaving 19 bases of the junction unmatched. The CDR3 DNA reads as TGCAGTGCTAGAGCCGAATATGCACTAGCGACCTCCTGGGAGCAGTACTTC. It is translated as CSARAEYALATSWEQYF.

As for this clonotype: A single base separates this from a much larger clone, so it may be a read error. The gene calls are TRBV29-1 and TRBJ2-4; 8 bases line up with TRBD2. The CDR3 is 15 amino acids. After removal of 1 base from V and 7 bases from J, the junction contained 9 bases not matched to a gene. Germline V lookup: CDR1 SQVTM, CDR2 ANQGSEA. CDR3 sequence (DNA): TGCAGCGTTGAAGGGGTCGGGGGGGGCACCAACATTCAGTACTTC. Translated: CSVEGVGGGTNIQYF.

This clonotype was recorded once. One end of the junction does not line up with germline, which may come from a read error. The chain employs TRBV20-1 and TRBJ1-5; D unresolved. The CDR3 is 16 amino acids. Per germline, CDR1 DFQATT and CDR2 SNEGSKA (reference sequence). CDR3: CSAREGGGFSNRPQHF. The DNA for the CDR3 is TGCAGTGCTAGAGAAGGTGGAGGGTTTAGCAATCGGCCCCAGCATTTT.

This clonotype was seen a few times. This chain links TRBV11-2 with TRBJ2-1; the D gene is possibly TRBD2 (6 bases). The germline V and J ends were trimmed by 3 bases and 4 bases, with 13 bases remaining between them. This CDR3 is 15 amino acids long. Germline V CDR1 and CDR2: SGHAT, FQNNGV. CDR3 amino acids: CASSFRDLPYNEQFF. The CDR3, as DNA: TGTGCCAGCAGCTTCCGGGACTTACCTTACAATGAGCAGTTCTTC.

This clonotype has a count of ten or more. V usage is TRBV20-1 and J usage is TRBJ2-1, with 9 bases identical to TRBD2. Per germline, CDR1 DFQATT and CDR2 SNEGSKA (reference sequence). The CDR3 has 14 residues. The ends lost 0 bases at V and 3 bases at J; junction bases unmatched: 0. CDR3 region: CSARELAGYNEQFF. CDR3 DNA sequence: TGCAGTGCTAGAGAACTAGCGGGCTACAATGAGCAGTTCTTC.

The chain recombines TRBV12-3 or TRBV12-4 with TRBJ2-1, with a tentative D call TRBD1 (7 bases). The V gene lost 3 bases and the J gene lost 4 bases, with 16 bases spanning the gap. The CDR3 extends over 16 amino acids. CDR3 in DNA: TGTGCCAGCAGTTTCGGGTGGCAGGGGGGATACAATGAGCAGTTCTTC. As protein: CASSFGWQGGYNEQFF.

This clonotype was counted many times. The chain is built from TRBV7-3 and TRBJ2-5; TRBD1 matches 9 bases. The CDR3 extends over 15 amino acids. The V and J ends lost 2 bases and 5 bases, in that order; junction bases with no gene match: 6. Germline CDR1 SGHTA, CDR2 FQGTGA. CDR3 nucleotide sequence: TGTGCCAGCAGCTTAGGGACAGGGCGGGGGGAGACCCAGTACTTC. It is translated as CASSLGTGRGETQYF.

This rearrangement joins TRBV6-5 to TRBJ1-2; 8 nucleotides agree with TRBD1. The germline V gene encodes CDR1 MNHEY and CDR2 SVGAGI. The CDR3 runs to 14 residues. Trimming took 6 bases from V and 4 from J; bases not matched to a gene: 7. CDR3: CASRKQGGTYGYTF. The CDR3 region has the DNA TGTGCCAGCAGGAAACAGGGGGGGACCTATGGCTACACCTTC.

The V and J genes are TRBV5-1 and TRBJ2-3, with D hard to call. CDR3 size: 14 residues. Looked up from germline, CDR1 is SGHRS and CDR2 is YFSETQ. The ends were cut back, 0 bases at V and 5 bases at J, with 10 bases in the middle. CDR3 loop: CASSLDGSKDTQYF. The CDR3 DNA reads as TGCGCCAGCAGCTTGGACGGGTCAAAAGATACGCAGTATTTT.

This clonotype was picked up a small number of times. The CDR3 loop is CSVEKPSGRNSYNEQFF. The DNA for the CDR3 is TGCAGCGTTGAAAAACCTAGCGGGAGGAACTCCTACAATGAGCAGTTCTTC. The genes are TRBV29-1 and TRBJ2-1; 11 nucleotides agree with TRBD2. CDR1 SQVTM and CDR2 ANQGSEA come from the germline V gene. Trimming cost V 2 bases and J 0 bases; bases outside gene matches: 6. The CDR3 has 17 amino acids.

As regards this clonotype: Since a much larger clone is just one base distant, this may be a read error. The genes are TRBV20-1 and TRBJ2-7, with 11 bases lining up with TRBD2. The J call may be mistaken, given a closer DNA end match to TRBJ2-5. The germline gives CDR1 DFQATT, CDR2 SNEGSKA (reference sequence). This CDR3 has 14 residues. CDR3 nucleotides: TGCACCACGCTAGGGGGACTAGCGGTAGGGACCCAGTACTTC. Translated, it gives CTTLGGLAVGTQYF.

The rearrangement links TRBV20-1 to TRBJ2-5, with TRBD2 matching over 10 bases. V was clipped by 3 bases and J by 6 bases; unmatched bases: 10. This CDR3 comprises 15 residues. Germline V CDR1 and CDR2: DFQATT, SNEGSKA (reference sequence). This CDR3 is CSARIAGGTGKTQYF. In DNA, the CDR3 is TGCAGTGCTAGGATAGCGGGGGGAACCGGGAAGACCCAGTACTTC.

The genes are TRBV7-2 and TRBJ2-1, with TRBD2 matching over 12 bases. Looked up from germline, CDR1 is SGHTA and CDR2 is FQGNSA. Germline trimming cut 4 bases from V and 9 bases from J; bases unmatched to any gene: 13. The CDR3 consists of 17 residues. The CDR3 is CASSYFQTSGSVTEQFF. DNA for the CDR3: TGTGCCAGCAGCTACTTCCAGACTAGCGGGAGTGTCACTGAGCAGTTCTTC.

This clonotype was detected many times. The rearrangement links TRBV29-1 to TRBJ2-1; the D is unclear. The germline CDR1 and CDR2 sequences are SQVTM and ANQGSEA. Trimming took 7 bases from V and 10 from J, leaving 17 bases between them. The CDR3 is 12 amino acids. CDR3 nucleotide sequence: TGCAGCGCCCGACAAGCCGGCCTCGAGCAGTTCTTC. This translates into CSARQAGLEQFF.

V usage is TRBV5-1 and J usage is TRBJ1-1; 9 nucleotides match TRBD1. J gave up 6 bases and V 5 bases, and 8 bases lay outside the gene matches. This CDR3 spans 14 amino acids. Germline V gene lookup returns CDR1 SGHRS and CDR2 YFSETQ. The CDR3 region is CASRLTGGEAEAFF. The CDR3 DNA follows: TGCGCCAGCAGACTAACAGGGGGCGAAGCTGAAGCTTTCTTT.

This clonotype was observed a few times. The chain couples TRBV19 to TRBJ2-6; D is perhaps TRBD2 (7 bases). Trimming left V 0 bases short and J 0 bases short, with 12 bases between. Per the germline V gene, CDR1 is LNHDA and CDR2 is SQIVND (reference sequence). This CDR3 spans 18 amino acids. The CDR3 coding sequence is TGTGCCAGTAGTATAGATGAGGGGGGGTTCTCTGGGGCCAACGTCCTGACTTTC. This encodes CASSIDEGGFSGANVLTF.

This clonotype was found many times. The chain has TRBV10-3 and TRBJ2-7, with 7 bases aligning to TRBD1. The CDR3 has 15 residues. The V gene end was trimmed by 5 bases and the J gene end by 0 bases; junction bases not matched to a gene: 7. Germline V gives CDR1 ENHRY, CDR2 SYGVKD. CDR3 bases: TGTGCCATCAGTCCTGAGGGACAGAGCTCCTACGAGCAGTACTTC. Protein sequence: CAISPEGQSSYEQYF.

The chain carries TRBV30 and TRBJ2-2; TRBD1 matches 8 bases. CDR3 length: 15 residues. The V gene's germline CDR1 is GTSNPN and CDR2 SVGIG (reference sequence). V dropped 5 bases and J dropped 3; count of bases not matched to a gene: 8. In DNA, the CDR3 is TGTGCCTGGCATAACCGGGACAGGTACACCGGGGAGCTGTTTTTT. Translated: CAWHNRDRYTGELFF.

The chain has TRBV11-2 and TRBJ1-2; perhaps TRBD1 as D (6 bases). Germline assignment: CDR1 SGHAT and CDR2 FQNNGV. The V gene lost 6 bases and the J gene lost 4 bases, with 15 bases spanning the gap. The CDR3 is made up of 14 amino acids. CDR3 sequence: CASRNRDIFYGYTF. The DNA of the CDR3 is TGTGCCAGCAGAAACCGGGACATCTTCTATGGCTACACCTTC. Full variable domain (outside the CDR3, taken from reference TRBV11-2 and TRBJ1-2): EAGVAQSPRYKIIEKRQSVAFWCNPISGHATLYWYQQILGQGPKLLIQFQNNGVVDDSQLPKDRFSAERLKGVDSTLKIQPAKLEDSAVYLCASRNRDIFYGYTFGSGTRLTVV.

In this sample, this clonotype turned up many times. This rearrangement joins TRBV7-2 to TRBJ2-5; 13 bases align to TRBD2. With V trimmed by 5 bases and J by 7 bases, 4 bases remained unmatched. The CDR3 is 14 amino acids. The germline gives CDR1 SGHTA, CDR2 FQGNSA. Written as DNA, the CDR3 is TGTGCCAGCAGCCCACGGACTAGCGGGGGGACCCAGTACTTC. Its translation is CASSPRTSGGTQYF.

The DNA for the CDR3 is TGTGCCAGCAGCAAACTAGCAACTTCGCAGTATTTT. This encodes CASSKLATSQYF. This rearrangement joins TRBV9 to TRBJ2-3; TRBD2 might be the D (6 bases). The germline V and J ends were trimmed by 4 bases and 10 bases, with 13 bases remaining between them. There are 12 residues in the CDR3. Germline values: CDR1 SGDLS, CDR2 YYNGEE.

V gene TRBV20-1 combines with J gene TRBJ1-5, with no clear D. The germline V gene has CDR1 DFQATT and CDR2 SNEGSKA (reference sequence). The CDR3 has 14 residues. V was clipped by 6 bases and J by 0 bases, with 12 bases between them. The CDR3: CSAAPGYSNQPQHF. The CDR3 DNA reads TGCAGTGCCGCCCCTGGGTATAGCAATCAGCCCCAGCATTTT.

The chain combines TRBV12-3 or TRBV12-4 with TRBJ2-1; TRBD1 is a possible D gene (5 bases). The ends were cut back, 6 bases at V and 1 base at J, with 16 bases in the middle. The CDR3 loop spans 16 amino acids. CDR3 nucleotides: TGTGCCAGCAGGATAACACCTGACAGTTCCTACAATGAGCAGTTCTTC. Its translation: CASRITPDSSYNEQFF.

The rearrangement joins TRBV10-3 to TRBJ2-1; D remains unclear. Looked up from germline, CDR1 is ENHRY and CDR2 is SYGVKD. This CDR3 is 11 amino acids long. Trimming shortened V by 10 bases and J by 8 bases, and 12 bases separated the two germline ends. CDR3 nucleotide sequence: TGTGCCACCCAAGACTGGGATGAGCAGTTCTTC. This encodes CATQDWDEQFF.

This clonotype was detected many times. V and J are TRBV15 and TRBJ2-7; D uncertain. This CDR3 has 13 amino acids. In germline, CDR1 is LNHNV, CDR2 YYDKDF (reference sequence). Trimming left V 0 bases short and J 4 bases short, with 7 bases between. This CDR3 is CATSRDRQYEQYF. In DNA form, the CDR3 reads TGTGCCACCAGCAGAGATCGACAATACGAGCAGTACTTC.

With regard to this clonotype: Being one base from a much bigger clone, this may be a read error. J is TRBJ1-6 and V is TRBV4-1; 8 positions match TRBD1. Germline V gene lookup returns CDR1 MGHRA and CDR2 YSYEKL. This CDR3 spans 15 amino acids. The CDR3 protein is CFRTSTGACNSPLHF. The CDR3 DNA is TGTTTTAGAACTTCGACAGGGGCGTGTAATTCACCCCTCCACTTT.

This clonotype has a handful of counts. One end of the junction varies from germline; a read error may be responsible. The genes are TRBV2 and TRBJ2-5; D may be TRBD2 (5 bases). Germline V gives CDR1 SNHLY, CDR2 FYNNEI. The CDR3 length is 12 residues. The CDR3 reads CASRERSLTQYF. The DNA for the CDR3 is TGTGCTAGCAGAGAGCGGTCCCTGACCCAGTACTTC.